This TCR beta chain was recovered during a study of identical twins. A universal primer site was created by template switching, with the cDNA bearing unique molecular identifiers. TCRdb reprocessed the 5' RACE reads via MiXCR and lists one record per CDR3 protein. The repertoire holds more than 1.5 million distinct CDR3 sequences, with roughly 35% as singletons. The donors were all healthy and Caucasian. This clonotype was seen more than once but under ten times. Germline CDR1 is SGDLS and CDR2 is YYNGEE. Trimming removed 4 bases from V and 2 bases from J, with 19 bases in between. The CDR3 extends over 17 amino acids.

The source of this sequence is a newborn girl in good health. The J gene is TRBJ2-1, the V gene TRBV9, with D possibly matching TRBD2 (6 bases). Sequenced: cord blood. This CDR3 is CASSPYRDSYTYNEQFF. Written as DNA, the CDR3 is TGTGCCAGCAGCCCATACCGGGACTCATACACCTACAATGAGCAGTTCTTC.